The rows below give T cell receptor beta chains drawn from one sample of a study of blood T cells in healthy people across ages. TCRdb fed the 5' RACE reads into MiXCR, producing one record per CDR3 protein. The repertoire holds approximately 1.5 million distinct CDR3 sequences, with roughly two fifths as singletons. The sample consisted of blood. The receptors shown here come from a woman between 18 and 30 years old in good health. The CDR3 runs from the conserved cysteine through the conserved F or W. The D gene is left open where the match is weak. Only part of the rows carry a size: once, few, many, or a class if the clone is expanded.

TRBD2	TRBV9	few	TRBJ2-1	CASSPPLAGTYNEQFF	TGTGCCAGCAGCCCTCCACTAGCGGGGACCTACAATGAGCAGTTCTTC
TRBD2	TRBV4-2	few	TRBJ2-2	CASRDSGLAATGELFF	TGTGCCAGCAGGGACTCGGGACTAGCGGCCACCGGGGAGCTGTTTTTT
.	TRBV29-1	few	TRBJ2-1	CSVEDRRIGYYNEQFF	TGCAGCGTTGAAGATAGGAGAATTGGGTACTACAATGAGCAGTTCTTC
.	TRBV4-1	few	TRBJ1-2	CASSQVGGMAGDGYTF	TGCGCCAGCAGCCAAGTGGGAGGGATGGCTGGCGATGGCTACACCTTC
TRBD1	TRBV20-1	.	TRBJ1-2	CSARGRDRDPDYGYTF	TGCAGTGCTAGAGGCCGGGACAGGGATCCGGACTATGGCTACACCTTC
TRBD1	TRBV28	few	TRBJ2-1	CASSWDRGPLNEQFF	TGTGCCAGCAGTTGGGACAGGGGACCCCTCAATGAGCAGTTCTTC
.	TRBV7-9	.	TRBJ2-7	CSSSPNSYEQYF	TGTTCCAGCAGCCCCAACTCCTACGAGCAGTACTTC
.	TRBV7-2	few	TRBJ2-3	CASSSLFSTPDTQYF	TGTGCCAGCAGCTCCCTATTCTCCACGCCAGATACGCAGTATTTT
TRBD2	TRBV7-9	.	TRBJ2-5	CASSQGTSGVGTQYF	TGTGCCAGCAGCCAAGGGACTAGCGGGGTAGGGACCCAGTACTTC
TRBD1	TRBV5-6	.	TRBJ2-5	CASSLVGTGQQETQYF	TGCGCCAGCAGCTTGGTAGGGACGGGACAGCAAGAGACCCAGTACTTC